A few counts support the clone carrying this T cell receptor (beta chain). Its matching antigen is unknown. Tumor samples were taken before definitive surgery or chemotherapy. Profiling relied on immunoSEQ multiplex PCR, and the TCRdb table lists in-frame clones only, not all of them. The profile shows some 2,000 clones, 65% to 70% of them singletons. This entry comes from a study of high-grade serous ovarian cancer treatment subgroups. The germline V and J ends were trimmed by 0 bases and 4 bases, with 10 bases remaining between them. The CDR3 spans 15 residues. CDR1 and CDR2 from the germline V gene are MGHRA and YSYEKL. Study-wide results and caveats: CDR1 and CDR2 were left unanalyzed; analyses focused on CDR3.

The receptor was derived from a human donor with high-grade serous ovarian cancer. The chain carries TRBV4-1 and TRBJ1-5; D remains ambiguous. The material sequenced was tumor tissue. CDR3 in amino acids: CASSQDPGWNQPQHF. The CDR3 DNA sequence: TGCGCCAGCAGCCAAGATCCAGGTTGGAATCAGCCCCAGCATTTT.